The present TCR beta chain was sequenced within a study of graft-versus-host responses after intestinal transplantation. Study-level information: Induction with anti-thymocyte globulin, then tacrolimus and steroids for roughly three years, was given to all recipients.

The protocol was immunoSEQ multiplex PCR, while the TCRdb copy is restricted to in-frame clones and leaves out a portion. The data show around 100,000 clones, just under 95% seen once. The length of the CDR3 is 13 residues. The V gene lost 5 bases and the J gene lost 3 bases, with 7 bases spanning the gap. Germline assignment: CDR1 MNHEY and CDR2 SMNVEV (reference sequence). About this clone itself: Its antigen is not identified.

Study-level results: High graft-versus-host to host-versus-graft clonal ratios were found in allografts of patients who had graft-donor T cell macrochimerism. Recipient-marrow GvH clones were detected, some having first appeared in ileum or blood. Among circulating GvH clones, peak levels were associated with early post-transplant declines in HvG clones.

This TCR was sampled from a human donor who was the organ donor for an intestinal transplant. The chain joins TRBV27 to TRBJ2-2; D is unresolved. The specimen comprised unstimulated CD8+ T cells sorted from spleen or lymph node cells, sampled before transplant. CDR3 residues: CASSPADTGELFF. CDR3 nucleotide sequence: TGTGCCAGCAGTCCCGCGGACACCGGGGAGCTGTTTTTT.